The rows below give T cell receptor beta chains drawn from one sample of a study of T cells and Merkel cell carcinoma outcomes. Libraries were prepared by immunoSEQ multiplex PCR; TCRdb keeps only in-frame clonotypes and omits some of them. This repertoire shows more than 7,500 clones, 80% to 90% found once; its top ten account for less than 3%. Input material: tumor tissue from Merkel cell carcinoma. All receptors derive from a human donor with Merkel cell carcinoma. The conserved cysteine and the conserved F or W are not part of the CDR3 here. Fields, in order: V gene, J gene, clone size, CDR3 protein. Size values are once, few and many counts, or a class for expanded clones, and some rows have none.

V: TRBV5-4; J: TRBJ2-2; size: NA; CDR3: ASNPGHSNTGELF
V: TRBV5-5; J: TRBJ1-1; size: NA; CDR3: ASSLAPGRNTEAF
V: TRBV5-1; J: TRBJ1-4; size: once; CDR3: ASSPGRGTNEKLF
V: TRBV7-9; J: TRBJ1-6; size: NA; CDR3: ASSLLTDNSPLH
V: TRBV4-3; J: TRBJ1-6; size: NA; CDR3: ASSQEAQVNSPLH
V: TRBV29-1; J: TRBJ2-5; size: NA; CDR3: SVKTIEETQY
V: TRBV6-1; J: TRBJ2-7; size: NA; CDR3: ASSVTYQYEQY
V: TRBV18; J: TRBJ1-1; size: NA; CDR3: ASSPGTAEAF
V: TRBV5-1; J: TRBJ1-3; size: NA; CDR3: ASSWGDAQGAAGNTIY
V: TRBV2; J: TRBJ1-1; size: NA; CDR3: ASRARQNTEAF
V: TRBV5-1; J: TRBJ2-5; size: NA; CDR3: ASSLAAGSIETQY
V: TRBV7-9; J: TRBJ2-1; size: NA; CDR3: ASSLRTGGINEQF
V: TRBV7-2; J: TRBJ2-2; size: NA; CDR3: ASSLALSYTGELF
V: TRBV18; J: TRBJ2-2; size: NA; CDR3: ASSLGQGGGPGGELF
V: TRBV6-5; J: TRBJ2-5; size: NA; CDR3: ASSYEAGGETQY
V: TRBV18; J: TRBJ1-1; size: NA; CDR3: ASSPSRQGDTEAF
V: TRBV5-8; J: TRBJ1-2; size: NA; CDR3: ASSLPGYGYT
V: TRBV5-1; J: TRBJ2-5; size: NA; CDR3: ASSLGLRDIRQETQY
V: TRBV18; J: TRBJ2-3; size: NA; CDR3: ASSSGDTDTQY
V: TRBV18; J: TRBJ1-1; size: once; CDR3: ASSRNRGPDTEAF
V: TRBV19; J: TRBJ1-3; size: NA; CDR3: ASSIHGGASGNTIY
V: TRBV29-1; J: TRBJ1-5; size: NA; CDR3: SVSGTGNQPQH
V: TRBV7-8; J: TRBJ1-6; size: NA; CDR3: ASSLRTASDSPLH
V: TRBV5-1; J: TRBJ2-2; size: NA; CDR3: ASSSGTGELF
V: TRBV18; J: TRBJ1-2; size: NA; CDR3: ASSPTDSYGYT
V: TRBV5-1; J: TRBJ1-1; size: NA; CDR3: ASSSGQGGTEAF
V: TRBV18; J: TRBJ2-3; size: once; CDR3: ASSPQGKGTDTQY
V: TRBV28; J: TRBJ1-5; size: NA; CDR3: ASSLPGRLRSNQPQH
V: TRBV7-2; J: TRBJ1-1; size: NA; CDR3: ASSWGITEAF
V: TRBV4-1; J: TRBJ2-3; size: NA; CDR3: ASSQLAGGRTDTQY
V: TRBV11-2; J: TRBJ2-7; size: NA; CDR3: ASSFDRGPTYEQY
V: TRBV7-8; J: TRBJ1-5; size: NA; CDR3: ASSHLGQIGNQPQH
V: TRBV7-9; J: TRBJ2-5; size: NA; CDR3: ASSFQGEETQY
V: TRBV10-3; J: TRBJ2-7; size: NA; CDR3: AISDRTEQY
V: TRBV7-8; J: TRBJ2-7; size: NA; CDR3: ASSLVPGYEQY
V: TRBV9; J: TRBJ1-3; size: NA; CDR3: ASSASPRDTIY
V: TRBV5-1; J: TRBJ1-2; size: NA; CDR3: ASSLGAGHYT
V: TRBV5-1; J: TRBJ2-5; size: NA; CDR3: ASSLGSRGAQRETQY
V: TRBV5-1; J: TRBJ1-1; size: NA; CDR3: ASSPGQGFITEAF
V: TRBV7-9; J: TRBJ2-1; size: NA; CDR3: ASSLTAGQF
V: TRBV29-1; J: TRBJ2-1; size: NA; CDR3: SVAPYNEQF
V: TRBV5-1; J: TRBJ1-1; size: NA; CDR3: ASSFIQGTEAF
V: TRBV29-1; J: TRBJ2-7; size: NA; CDR3: SVADREQY
V: TRBV5-1; J: TRBJ1-1; size: NA; CDR3: ASSPLANTEAF
V: TRBV2; J: TRBJ2-3; size: NA; CDR3: ASSEWGDTQY
V: TRBV7-2; J: TRBJ2-5; size: NA; CDR3: ASSLGGQGETQY
V: TRBV7-2; J: TRBJ2-7; size: NA; CDR3: ASSLAGSPYEQY
V: TRBV28; J: TRBJ2-7; size: NA; CDR3: ASSYTGRYEQY
V: TRBV5-1; J: TRBJ2-5; size: NA; CDR3: ASSLEARSQETQY
V: TRBV7-2; J: TRBJ1-1; size: once; CDR3: ASSLAQGLPTEAF
V: TRBV14; J: TRBJ2-3; size: NA; CDR3: ASSHRRTSTDTQY
V: TRBV25-1; J: TRBJ2-5; size: NA; CDR3: ASSEYPKETQY
V: TRBV4-3; J: TRBJ2-1; size: once; CDR3: ASSQDLTDVYNEQF